The clone carrying this T cell receptor (beta chain) appeared many times. Its antigen is currently unknown. This entry belongs to a study of neurological immune-mediated disorders. Regarding the study as a whole: Subjects shared no identical expanded-clone CDR3 amino acid sequences, suggesting private TCR-beta repertoires in all groups.

There were 850,000 to 1,000,000 CD4+ or CD8+ T cells used in the sorted libraries. Synthesis of cDNA was performed by 5'RACE using 10-nucleotide random UMIs. TCRdb fed the 5' RACE reads into MiXCR, producing one record per CDR3 protein. This table has about 41,000 distinct CDR3 sequences, about 15% appearing once. The V gene end was trimmed by 8 bases and the J gene end by 7 bases; junction bases not matched to a gene: 10. The CDR3 spans 14 residues. Germline V gene lookup returns CDR1 LGHDT and CDR2 YNNKEL (reference sequence). Input material: CD4+ T cells from blood. The chain is built from TRBV3-1 and TRBJ2-7; 11 bases match TRBD2. This TCR was recovered from a woman aged 60-75 years with HTLV-1-associated myelopathy (HAM/TSP). Written as DNA, the CDR3 is TGTGCCAGCCGTCTTAGCGGGGGGGCAGGAGAGCAGTACTTC. Translating it yields CASRLSGGAGEQYF.